This T cell receptor beta chain was observed in a study of blood T cells in healthy people across ages. The CDR3 extends over 16 amino acids. The J segment lost 0 bases and the V segment lost 6 bases, leaving 8 bases of the junction unmatched. In germline, CDR1 is DFQATT, CDR2 SNEGSKA (reference sequence). Isolation per sample recovered at least 7 million PBMCs. Sample-barcoded 5' priming and a J-beta primer mix drove a second PCR of roughly 6 to 12 cycles. TCRdb re-derived calls from the 5' RACE reads in MiXCR, one entry per CDR3 protein. This sample yields over 300,000 distinct CDR3 sequences, of which approximately 52% are seen a single time; around 50% belongs to the top ten. This clonotype was picked up a small number of times.

The sample taken for sequencing was blood. V and J are TRBV20-1 and TRBJ2-7, with TRBD2 matching 13 bases. This TCR was recovered from a man aged 55 to 70 in good health. The CDR3 region is CSATGLAGALSYEQYF. CDR3 DNA: TGCAGTGCCACCGGACTAGCGGGAGCGCTCTCCTACGAGCAGTACTTC.